This T cell receptor beta chain was found in a study of blood T cell repertoires in COVID-19. V lost 0 bases and J 6 bases, leaving 15 bases between the germline ends. This CDR3 is 16 amino acids long. The germline CDR1 and CDR2 sequences are SGDLS and YYNGEE. Original processing notes: Reference gene primer amplification gave estimated nucleated cell counts. Generated by immunoSEQ multiplex PCR, the TCRdb table keeps only in-frame clones and is missing some. For V, J and clone size, that table is used; D and trimming come from the DNA. Of 250,000 to 300,000 clones in the sample, roughly nine tenths were seen once.

The sequence was obtained from a woman aged 30 to 39 with COVID-19, enrolled during active disease. The specimen sequenced was peripheral blood. The V gene is TRBV9, the J gene TRBJ2-2; D remains unclear. In DNA form, the CDR3 reads TGTGCCAGCAGCGTAGAAATCACAGCAATATCCGGGGAGCTGTTTTTT. Encoded protein: CASSVEITAISGELFF.